The 22 T cell receptor beta chains reported below all come from one sample, sequenced in a study of post-analysis software for immune sequencing data. Findings of the study overall: Relative to controls, patients had five TRBV segments at higher frequency, with TRBV5-6, TRBV5-1 and TRBV20-1 among these.

These receptors have no identified antigens. Unique molecular identifiers were carried by the TCR beta cDNA libraries. Using its own MiXCR run on the PCR reads, TCRdb lists one record per CDR3 protein. In the table there are hundreds of thousands of distinct CDR3 sequences, roughly three fifths of which are singletons. The sequencing sample was made of blood. Receptor source: a girl between 2 and 10 years old with multiple sclerosis.

The chain combines TRBV11-2 with TRBJ2-1; weak D call: TRBD2 (6 bases). The V end was cut by 4 bases, the J end by 3 bases, with 13 bases between. This CDR3 comprises 15 residues. CDR1 is SGHAT, CDR2 FQNNGV, per germline. The CDR3 protein is CASSSTGVYYNEQFF. DNA of the CDR3: TGTGCCAGCAGCTCAACGGGGGTATACTACAATGAGCAGTTCTTC.

The chain uses TRBV5-1 and TRBJ2-7, with 13 bases fitting TRBD2. The ends lost 6 bases at V and 3 bases at J; junction bases unmatched: 3. The CDR3 sequence is 14 residues long. CDR1 and CDR2 (germline): SGHRS, YFSETQ. CDR3 residues: CASTGLAGNYEQYF. CDR3 DNA: TGCGCCAGCACGGGACTAGCGGGAAACTACGAGCAGTACTTC.

The chain is built from TRBV25-1 and TRBJ1-2; TRBD1 might be the D (5 bases). The germline V gene has CDR1 MGHDK and CDR2 SYGVNS. V gave up 3 bases and J gave up 1 base, with 9 bases separating them. The CDR3 is 14 amino acids. Here the CDR3 DNA reads TGTGCCAGCAGTGAGATGACAGATAACTATGGCTACACCTTC. Its protein is CASSEMTDNYGYTF.

The CDR3 sequence is CASSLAAGGEVDTQYF. The DNA of the CDR3 is TGCGCCAGCAGCTTGGCGGCCGGGGGTGAAGTAGATACGCAGTATTTT. The rearrangement joins TRBV5-1 to TRBJ2-3, with a weak D call TRBD2 (6 bases). CDR1 SGHRS and CDR2 YFSETQ come from the germline V gene. Trimming took 0 bases from V and 5 from J, leaving 16 bases between them. CDR3 size: 16 residues. The whole variable domain, filled in from reference TRBV5-1 and TRBJ2-3, reads KAGVTQTPRYLIKTRGQQVTLSCSPISGHRSVSWYQQTPGQGLQFLFEYFSETQRNKGNFPGRFSGRQFSNSRSEMNVSTLELGDSALYLCASSLAAGGEVDTQYFGPGTRLTVL.

The sample holds a few counts of this clonotype. This chain joins TRBV9 and TRBJ2-1; D possibly uses TRBD1 or TRBD2 (5 bases each). V lost 0 bases to trimming and J lost 9 bases, with 16 bases between them. The CDR3 totals 15 residues. Germline values: CDR1 SGDLS, CDR2 YYNGEE. CDR3 sequence (DNA): TGTGCCAGCAGCGTAGGGGGCGGGCAGCAAAGTGAGCAGTTCTTC. Its protein product is CASSVGGGQQSEQFF.

The chain links TRBV20-1 to TRBJ2-5; 11 bases fit TRBD2. The trim removed 4 bases at V and 5 bases at J, leaving 12 bases unmatched. CDR3 size: 16 residues. Germline V gene sequence: CDR1 DFQATT, CDR2 SNEGSKA (reference sequence). The CDR3 DNA reads as TGCAGTGCTACTACTAGCGGGAGACTGTTAATGGAGACCCAGTACTTC. The encoded protein is CSATTSGRLLMETQYF.

In its sample, this clonotype was seen a few times. The chain employs TRBV20-1 and TRBJ2-3, with D possibly TRBD1 on 6 matching bases. Trimming took 5 bases from V and 3 from J, leaving 9 bases between them. This CDR3 has 12 residues. Germline lookup yields CDR1 DFQATT and CDR2 SNEGSKA (reference sequence). CDR3 bases: TGCAGTGCTCAGGGGTTGACAGATACGCAGTATTTT. It yields the protein CSAQGLTDTQYF.

J is TRBJ2-1 and V is TRBV21-1; the D call TRBD1 from the table was never checked on the DNA. TRBV21-1 represents a pseudogene. The CDR3 has 15 residues. The CDR3 spells CASINRGSSYNEQFF. The CDR3 DNA is TGTGCCAGCATCAACAGGGGGAGCTCCTACAATGAGCAGTTCTTC.

This clonotype was observed a few times. The chain recombines TRBV7-8 with TRBJ2-3, with a possible D match to TRBD2 (6 bases). Looked up from germline, CDR1 is SGHVS and CDR2 is FQNEAQ. The CDR3 runs 15 residues. V lost 5 bases to trimming and J lost 1 base, with 13 bases between them. CDR3 sequence reads: CASSGRLVRTDTQYF. CDR3 in DNA: TGTGCCAGCAGCGGACGACTAGTCCGCACAGATACGCAGTATTTT. The full variable domain, in which reference TRBV7-8 and TRBJ2-3 provide the parts outside the CDR3, is GAGVSQSPRYKVAKRGQDVALRCDPISGHVSLFWYQQALGQGPEFLTYFQNEAQLDKSGLPSDRFFAERPEGSVSTLKIQRTQQEDSAVYLCASSGRLVRTDTQYFGPGTRLTVL.

J is TRBJ1-5 and V is TRBV6-5; tentatively, D is TRBD1 (5 bases). Trimming stripped 4 bases from V and 3 bases from J, with 19 bases between. Germline CDR1 is MNHEY and CDR2 is SVGAGI. This CDR3 is built from 17 residues. The DNA for the CDR3 is TGTGCCAGCAGTTTCGCCGGGACGCGGCTTTACAATCAGCCCCAGCATTTT. Translated: CASSFAGTRLYNQPQHF.

This chain links TRBV9 with TRBJ1-2, with D uncertain. Deletions cut 2 bases from V and 7 bases from J, with 12 bases between. Germline CDR1 is SGDLS and CDR2 is YYNGEE. The CDR3 is 13 residues long. CDR3 region: CASSVGEGGGYTF. DNA of the CDR3: TGTGCCAGCAGCGTCGGCGAGGGCGGTGGCTACACCTTC.

The gene calls are TRBV12-5 and TRBJ1-1; 7 bases fit TRBD1. CDR3 length: 14 amino acids. Per the germline V gene, CDR1 is LGHNT and CDR2 is FRNRAP. V lost 7 bases, J lost 5 bases, and 10 bases stayed unmatched. The CDR3 is CASDGTGAGTEAFF. CDR3 in DNA: TGTGCTAGTGACGGAACAGGGGCAGGGACTGAAGCTTTCTTT.

The J gene is TRBJ1-1, the V gene TRBV11-1; D unresolved. The CDR3 is 13 amino acids. Germline V gives CDR1 SGHAT, CDR2 FQDESV (reference sequence). V was pared by 2 bases and J by 5 bases, with 9 bases between. The CDR3 loop is CASSLSRRTEAFF. DNA of the CDR3: TGTGCCAGCAGCTTAAGCCGGAGGACTGAAGCTTTCTTT. The full variable domain, completed using reference TRBV11-1 and TRBJ1-1, is EAEVAQSPRYKITEKSQAVAFWCDPISGHATLYWYRQILGQGPELLVQFQDESVVDDSQLPKDRFSAERLKGVDSTLKIQPAELGDSAMYLCASSLSRRTEAFFGQGTRLTVV.

The chain is built from TRBV6-5 and TRBJ1-2, with D hard to call. CDR1 and CDR2 from the germline V gene are MNHEY and SVGAGI. V was pared by 4 bases and J by 4 bases, with 10 bases between. This CDR3 spans 13 amino acids. The CDR3 reads CASSLSRSYGYTF. DNA for the CDR3: TGTGCCAGCAGTTTATCCAGGTCCTATGGCTACACCTTC.

V and J are TRBV4-2 and TRBJ2-1, with 7 nucleotides matching TRBD1. The CDR3 has 18 residues. V lost 1 base and J lost 4; bases outside the gene matches: 13. Germline values: CDR1 LGHNA, CDR2 YNFKEQ. CDR3 sequence: CASSQVSQGVNYYNEQFF. Here the CDR3 DNA reads TGTGCCAGCAGCCAAGTCAGTCAGGGGGTTAACTATTACAATGAGCAGTTCTTC.

The V gene is TRBV6-5, the J gene TRBJ1-4; 7 bases fit TRBD1. V shed 4 bases, J shed 0 bases, and the junction held 5 bases outside the gene matches. The CDR3 has 16 amino acids. Germline V gene sequence: CDR1 MNHEY, CDR2 SVGAGI. CDR3 residues: CASSSDRAPTNEKLFF. For the CDR3, the DNA is TGTGCCAGCAGTTCCGACAGGGCTCCAACTAATGAAAAACTGTTTTTT.

The gene calls are TRBV10-3 and TRBJ1-1; D perhaps matches TRBD1 (5 bases). Trimming removed 0 bases from V and 0 bases from J, with 11 bases in between. Germline assignment: CDR1 ENHRY and CDR2 SYGVKD. This CDR3 has 16 residues. CDR3 amino acids: CAISESRGALNTEAFF. The CDR3 DNA is TGTGCCATCAGTGAGTCGAGAGGGGCTCTGAACACTGAAGCTTTCTTT.

The V and J genes are TRBV5-6 and TRBJ1-2; D perhaps matches TRBD1 (5 bases). The CDR3 sequence is 13 residues long. Germline V lookup: CDR1 SGHDT, CDR2 YYEEEE. V was trimmed by 6 bases and J by 4 bases, leaving 13 bases between them. The CDR3 DNA reads as TGTGCCAGCACCTCCGAGGGGTTCTATGGCTACACCTTC. Translation: CASTSEGFYGYTF. The full variable domain, rest sourced from reference TRBV5-6 and TRBJ1-2, is DAGVTQSPTHLIKTRGQQVTLRCSPKSGHDTVSWYQQALGQGPQFIFQYYEEEERQRGNFPDRFSGHQFPNYSSELNVNALLLGDSALYLCASTSEGFYGYTFGSGTRLTVV.

The chain uses TRBV5-6 and TRBJ2-1, with 14 bases aligning to TRBD2. The CDR3 is made up of 17 amino acids. V lost 2 bases and J lost 7; bases outside the gene matches: 8. CDR1 and CDR2 from the germline V gene are SGHDT and YYEEEE. CDR3 bases: TGTGCCAGCAGCTTACCGCCGGGACTAGCGGGGGTAAATGAGCAGTTCTTC. Its protein is CASSLPPGLAGVNEQFF.

This clonotype was observed a handful of times. V gene TRBV13 combines with J gene TRBJ2-7; D gene unclear. V was clipped by 5 bases and J by 4 bases, with 9 bases between them. Germline V gene lookup returns CDR1 PRHDT and CDR2 FYEKMQ (reference sequence). The CDR3 is made up of 12 amino acids. As DNA, the CDR3 is TGTGCCAGCAGCACCCTCGGTTACGAGCAGTACTTC. It is translated as CASSTLGYEQYF.

A few counts support this clonotype. The J gene is TRBJ2-5, the V gene TRBV5-5; D is perhaps TRBD1 (5 bases). The CDR3 is 13 residues long. The germline V and J ends were trimmed by 5 bases and 4 bases, with 12 bases remaining between them. CDR1 is SGHKS and CDR2 is YYEKEE in the germline V gene (reference sequence). The CDR3 DNA is TGTGCCAGCAGGCTGCAGGGAACAGAGACCCAGTACTTC. Amino acids: CASRLQGTETQYF.

The chain joins TRBV5-5 to TRBJ1-1; D might be TRBD1 (6 bases). This CDR3 has 14 amino acids. CDR1 is SGHKS, CDR2 YYEKEE, per germline (reference sequence). Trimming took off 2 bases at V and 5 bases at J, with 13 bases between the two ends. CDR3 nucleotides: TGTGCCAGCAGCTTAGAACAGGGCTTTACTGAAGCTTTCTTT. It is translated as CASSLEQGFTEAFF.